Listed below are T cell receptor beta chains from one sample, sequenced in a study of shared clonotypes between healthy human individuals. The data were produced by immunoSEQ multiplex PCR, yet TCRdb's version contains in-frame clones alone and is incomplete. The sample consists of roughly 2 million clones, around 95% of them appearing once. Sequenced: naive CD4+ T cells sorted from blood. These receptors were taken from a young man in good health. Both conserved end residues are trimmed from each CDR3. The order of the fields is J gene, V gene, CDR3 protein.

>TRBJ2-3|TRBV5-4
ASSGGLAGGVTDTQY
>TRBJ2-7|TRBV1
TSSQDRSEAGNYEQY
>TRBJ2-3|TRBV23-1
ARGQPVMNSTDTQY
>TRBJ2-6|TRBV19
ASSLTSSGGSTNVLT
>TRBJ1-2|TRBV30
ARLTGVYGYT
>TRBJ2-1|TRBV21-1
ASSSRRQGETVNNEQF
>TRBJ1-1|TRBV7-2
ASSSGRLTEAF
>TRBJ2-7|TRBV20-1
SARNRDEQY
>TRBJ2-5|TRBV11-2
ASRQGIRQETQY
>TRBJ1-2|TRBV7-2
ASSLELGVLYGYT
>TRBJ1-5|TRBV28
ASRVQGNQPQH
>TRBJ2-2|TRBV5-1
ASSLASGQGFTGELF
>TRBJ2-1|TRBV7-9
ASSLGVLSSYNEQF
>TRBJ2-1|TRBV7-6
ASSLLVAGISYNEQF
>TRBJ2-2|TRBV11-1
ASSLQGVGTGELF
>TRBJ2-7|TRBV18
ASSPGRSGEQY
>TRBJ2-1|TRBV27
ASKGQGGNEQF
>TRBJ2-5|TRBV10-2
ASSTTSGIETQY
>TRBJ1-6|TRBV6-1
ASSSRGPSPLH
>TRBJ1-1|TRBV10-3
AISEKTGNTEAF
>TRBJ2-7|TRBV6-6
ASSTSPGQGAYEQY
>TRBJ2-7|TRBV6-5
ASSSDSPPYEQY
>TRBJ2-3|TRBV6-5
ASKRGAPKSNTQY
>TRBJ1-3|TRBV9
ASSVADSSGNTIY
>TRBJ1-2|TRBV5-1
ASSFNGADGYT
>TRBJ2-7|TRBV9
ASSVEGGVTYEQY
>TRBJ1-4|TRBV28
ASSFLTPGGNEKLF
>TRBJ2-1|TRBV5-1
ASSYNPGQGAEQF
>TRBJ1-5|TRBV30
AWSGPDSNQPQH
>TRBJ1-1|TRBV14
ASSQGSRGAVVTEAF
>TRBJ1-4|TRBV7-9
ASRRTGGRFEKLF
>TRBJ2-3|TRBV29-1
SLGQGADTQY
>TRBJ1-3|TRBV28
ASSSDLTVSNTIY
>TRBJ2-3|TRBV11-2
ASGLAAVGTDTQY
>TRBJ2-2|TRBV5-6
ASSTGDTGELF
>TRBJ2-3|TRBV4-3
ASSPSGAGGNPDTQY
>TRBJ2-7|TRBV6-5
ASTRQGSYEQY
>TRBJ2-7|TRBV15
ATSIGTINYEQY
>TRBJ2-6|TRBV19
ASSMAIQANVLT
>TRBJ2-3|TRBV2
ASRKQGLAGGLSTDTQY
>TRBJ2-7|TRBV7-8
ASSLVGGGLSYEQY
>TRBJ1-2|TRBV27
ASSTYESYGYT
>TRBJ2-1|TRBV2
ASSQRGNNEQF
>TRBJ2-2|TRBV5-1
ASVGGSTGELF
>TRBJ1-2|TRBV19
ASSITDSNYGYT
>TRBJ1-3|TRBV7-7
ASSSDRVSPSSGNTIY